The clone carrying this T cell receptor (beta chain) was picked up one time. Its matching antigen is unknown. Universal primer sites and UMIs were introduced during 5'RACE template-switching synthesis of TCR cDNA. TCRdb redid the calling of the 5' RACE reads with MiXCR, one entry per CDR3 protein. The data show 340,000 or so distinct CDR3 sequences, around 13% seen once. This record comes from a study of T cells after yellow fever vaccination. Findings and caveats of the study: Once the booster was given, most primary-vaccination clones reappeared, at just under 98% for CD4 and around 90% for CD8. Although most clonotypes did not, a small share appeared in both CD4 and CD8 compartments.

Trimming took off 7 bases at V and 4 bases at J, with 14 bases between the two ends. CDR3 length equals 14 residues. Per germline, CDR1 KGHDR and CDR2 SFDVKD. The chain couples TRBV24-1 to TRBJ2-3; the D gene is possibly TRBD2 (6 bases). The TCR was taken from a young man who received the YFV17D yellow fever vaccine. The source was CD4+ T cells sorted from PBMCs, collected 15 days after the yellow fever booster vaccination. The CDR3 nucleotides read TGTGCCACCAGGGACTACCTCAAGCCAGATACGCAGTATTTT. As protein: CATRDYLKPDTQYF.